A single sample is the source of the 18 T cell receptor beta chains below, sequenced in a study of STAT5B mutations in CD4+ large granular lymphocyte leukemia. Here immunoSEQ multiplex PCR was the method, and the copy in TCRdb shows in-frame clones only, minus some. The sample includes about 30,000 clones, more than 65% of them seen just once. Sequencing was carried out using CD4+ T cells from blood buffy coats. The receptors shown here come from a human donor in good health.

The table lists this clone with a few counts. V and J are TRBV6-1 and TRBJ2-3, with TRBD2 matching 7 bases. With 2 bases clipped from V and 9 bases from J, the junction kept 8 bases outside the gene matches. The CDR3 has 14 residues. Germline CDR1 is MNHNS and CDR2 is SASEGT. DNA of the CDR3: TGTGCCAGCAGTGAATTGGGGAGGGTAAAAACGCAGTATTTT. Translating gives CASSELGRVKTQYF.

The rearrangement uses TRBV19 and TRBJ1-1, with D perhaps matching TRBD1 (5 bases). Germline CDR1 reads LNHDA; CDR2 reads SQIVND (reference sequence). The CDR3 length is 14 residues. Trimming took off 5 bases at V and 3 bases at J, with 13 bases between the two ends. The chain's CDR3 is CASSPWGRDTEAFF. The DNA of the CDR3 is TGTGCCAGTAGTCCTTGGGGCAGGGACACTGAAGCTTTCTTT.

The V and J genes are TRBV11-2 and TRBJ2-6; D not resolved. Germline V gene sequence: CDR1 SGHAT, CDR2 FQNNGV. Deletions cut 5 bases from V and 3 bases from J, with 8 bases between. The CDR3 is 14 amino acids. CDR3 bases: TGTGCCAGCAGCCCGCGTGGTGGGGCCAACGTCCTGACTTTC. This translates into CASSPRGGANVLTF.

This clone came up a few times. The rearrangement uses TRBV4-2 and TRBJ2-7; D assignment may be TRBD1 or TRBD2 (6 bases each). The CDR3 consists of 13 residues. V lost 4 bases and J lost 6, with 13 bases in between. CDR1 and CDR2 from the germline V gene are LGHNA and YNFKEQ. The DNA for the CDR3 is TGTGCCAGCAGCCGATCAAAGGGGGGCGAGCAGTACTTC. It specifies CASSRSKGGEQYF.

A few counts support this clone. This chain links TRBV27 with TRBJ2-7; the D gene could be TRBD1 or TRBD2 (6 bases each). The CDR3 covers 18 residues. The germline V gene encodes CDR1 MNHEY and CDR2 SMNVEV (reference sequence). Trimming pared 3 bases from V and 1 base from J, leaving 22 bases between. This CDR3 is CASSFPGQGGFTSYEQYF. CDR3 nucleotides: TGTGCCAGCAGTTTTCCGGGACAAGGAGGGTTTACTTCCTACGAGCAGTACTTC.

In its sample, this clone was seen a few times. The chain carries TRBV18 and TRBJ2-7; no firm D call. There are 14 residues in the CDR3. Germline V gene data show CDR1 as KGHSH and CDR2 as LQKENI. V was trimmed by 5 bases and J by 4 bases, leaving 15 bases between them. CDR3 in amino acids: CASSDDTGKYEQYF. CDR3 DNA sequence: TGTGCCAGCTCAGACGACACCGGAAAGTACGAGCAGTACTTC.

This clone was observed a handful of times. The chain uses TRBV28 and TRBJ1-2; no clear D gene. This CDR3 contains 13 residues. V lost 10 bases and J 4 bases, leaving 16 bases between the germline ends. Germline V CDR1 and CDR2: MDHEN, SYDVKM. CDR3 DNA sequence: TGTGCCACCCTAGTCCCGGGGATCTATGGCTACACCTTC. This encodes CATLVPGIYGYTF.

Concerning this clone itself: At the DNA level, this CDR3 is encoded by other sequences in the same sample as well. The J gene is TRBJ1-5, the V gene TRBV18, with D possibly matching TRBD1 (5 bases). Germline CDR1 reads KGHSH; CDR2 reads LQKENI. The CDR3 consists of 14 residues. Trimming pared 6 bases from V and 0 bases from J, leaving 9 bases between. Here the CDR3 reads CASSPGHSNQPQHF. The CDR3 coding sequence is TGTGCCAGCTCCCCCGGACATAGCAATCAGCCCCAGCATTTT.

V usage is TRBV18 and J usage is TRBJ1-2, with D tentatively TRBD1 (5 bases). Germline loops: CDR1 KGHSH, CDR2 LQKENI. With 6 bases removed from V and 0 bases from J, the gap between germline ends came to 11 bases. CDR3 size: 14 residues. CDR3 nucleotide sequence: TGTGCCAGCTCGCCGGGGCTTTCTAACTATGGCTACACCTTC. It is translated as CASSPGLSNYGYTF.

CDR3 coding DNA: TGTGCCAGCAGCTTACTAGGGGTGGGCACAGATACGCAGTATTTT. It yields the protein CASSLLGVGTDTQYF. The chain is built from TRBV7-9 and TRBJ2-3; the D gene is possibly TRBD1 (5 bases). Germline CDR1 SEHNR, CDR2 FQNEAQ (reference sequence). Trimming pared 2 bases from V and 1 base from J, leaving 10 bases between. This CDR3 contains 15 residues. Based on the CDR3 plus reference TRBV7-9 and TRBJ2-3, the full variable domain is DTGVSQNPRHKITKRGQNVTFRCDPISEHNRLYWYRQTLGQGPEFLTYFQNEAQLEKSRLLSDRFSAERPKGSFSTLEIQRTEQGDSAMYLCASSLLGVGTDTQYFGPGTRLTVL.

CDR3 amino acids: CASQGVRQPQHF. CDR3 sequence (DNA): TGTGCCAGCCAGGGGGTACGGCAGCCCCAGCATTTT. This sequence joins TRBV6-6 and TRBJ1-5; 7 positions match TRBD1. V lost 8 bases and J lost 7; bases outside the gene matches: 5. CDR1 is MNHNY, CDR2 SVGAGI, per germline (reference sequence). CDR3 size: 12 residues.

This chain links TRBV5-1 with TRBJ2-5; the D gene is possibly TRBD2 (5 bases). The germline V and J ends were trimmed by 7 bases and 4 bases, with 20 bases remaining between them. This CDR3 region has 15 residues. Germline lookup yields CDR1 SGHRS and CDR2 YFSETQ. The CDR3 reads CASRLSGISGETQYF. In DNA, the CDR3 is TGCGCCAGCCGTTTGTCGGGGATCTCCGGAGAGACCCAGTACTTC.

The gene calls are TRBV6-6 and TRBJ2-2; no firm D call. Germline V gene data show CDR1 as MNHNY and CDR2 as SVGAGI (reference sequence). Trimming cost V 5 bases and J 9 bases, with 10 bases left between them. The CDR3 runs to 12 residues. This chain's CDR3 is CASSNGPRELFF. For the CDR3, the DNA is TGTGCCAGCAGTAACGGGCCCAGGGAGCTGTTTTTT.

V and J are TRBV7-2 and TRBJ2-5, with TRBD1 as a possible D gene (5 bases). V lost 5 bases and J 7 bases, leaving 11 bases between the germline ends. This CDR3 is built from 12 residues. Per germline, CDR1 SGHTA and CDR2 FQGNSA. The CDR3 DNA reads TGTGCCAGCAGCGAGAACCAGGGGACCCAGTACTTC. It codes for CASSENQGTQYF.

This clone was seen only a few times. This chain links TRBV28 with TRBJ1-5, with D perhaps matching TRBD1 (5 bases). Between the trimmed V and J ends, which lost 11 bases and 2 bases, there was a span of 13 bases. CDR1 is MDHEN and CDR2 is SYDVKM in the germline V gene. The CDR3 contains 13 residues. The CDR3 loop reads CASRGEGNQPQHF. The CDR3 DNA sequence: TGTGCCTCGAGGGGAGAGGGCAATCAGCCCCAGCATTTT.

This clone came up a few times. The V and J genes are TRBV30 and TRBJ1-6, with TRBD1 matching over 9 bases. The CDR3 is 16 amino acids. Trimming cost V 7 bases and J 4 bases; bases outside gene matches: 11. CDR1 is GTSNPN, CDR2 SVGIG, per germline (reference sequence). CDR3 sequence (DNA): TGTGCCTCGACGGGGACAGGGTTAGGGTATAATTCACCCCTCCACTTT. Its protein is CASTGTGLGYNSPLHF.

V is TRBV10-2 and J is TRBJ2-1; 10 bases line up with TRBD2. Unmatched junction bases numbered 7, after V lost 3 bases and J lost 8 bases. From germline, CDR1 is WSHSY and CDR2 SAAADI. This CDR3 has 15 amino acids. CDR3 in amino acids: CASSDGAGGRDEQFF. The CDR3 region has the DNA TGCGCCAGCAGTGACGGAGCGGGGGGGCGGGATGAGCAGTTCTTC.

This clone was detected only a few times. V gene TRBV19 combines with J gene TRBJ2-7; D gene ambiguous. Between the trimmed V and J ends, which lost 7 bases and 3 bases, there was a span of 16 bases. This CDR3 comprises 14 residues. CDR1 is LNHDA, CDR2 SQIVND, per germline (reference sequence). CDR3 sequence reads: CASTPPGRFYEQYF. CDR3 DNA sequence: TGTGCCAGTACCCCCCCGGGCCGTTTCTACGAGCAGTACTTC.